This T cell receptor (beta chain) emerged from a study of cytomegalovirus exposure and HLA in healthy donors. Study-wide findings and caveats: It is likely that the observed cluster of highly shared sequence variants was a sequencing artifact. Being productive about 90% or about 30% of the time was typical of most TCR beta V segments in an earlier analysis.

Concerning this clone itself: Its antigen is unknown.

Primers: 60 Vbeta forward and 13 Jbeta reverse. The table came from immunoSEQ multiplex PCR; TCRdb's copy has only in-frame clones and leaves some out. Among roughly 200,000 clones, just over 75% were seen once, and the ten largest hold 0.63%. The ends lost 6 bases at V and 1 base at J; junction bases unmatched: 10. Germline V lookup: CDR1 MDHEN, CDR2 SYDVKM. The CDR3 is made up of 18 amino acids. The origin of this receptor is a man younger than 35 in good health and CMV-seronegative. The sequencing sample was made of PBMCs. The V gene is TRBV28, the J gene TRBJ2-5; 14 nucleotides match TRBD2. CDR3 residues: CASSPTGTSGGFQETQYF. As DNA, the CDR3 is TGTGCCAGCAGCCCCACCGGGACTAGCGGGGGATTCCAAGAGACCCAGTACTTC.